The 24 T cell receptor beta chains reported below all come from one sample, sequenced in a study of T cell repertoires in cytomegalovirus infection (dated by TCRdb to about 2019). This sample's treatment or condition label indicates: in vitro stimulation with specific CMV peptide epitopes to enrich CMV-specific T cells. For these TCRs, the target antigens are not known. This sample was sequenced with an Illumina HiSeq 1500. TCRdb took the public reads, trimmed them with fastp at Q25, ran MiXCR for clone calling and kept in-frame beta chains. CDR3 protein sequences are deduplicated, and each keeps its most common genes and DNA. The sample data list hundreds of thousands of distinct CDR3 sequences, and under 45% of these were observed just once. 40% to 50% of the sample is held by the ten biggest clonotypes. The material sequenced was cultured PBMCs, taken from culture after CMV antigen stimulation. Receptors were obtained from a human donor in good health (CMV status not recorded). Some clones in this sample may be carry-over from other donors' samples.

This clonotype showed up just a few times. The J gene is TRBJ2-1, the V gene TRBV19, with D possibly TRBD2 on 7 matching bases. Per germline, CDR1 LNHDA and CDR2 SQIVND (reference sequence). Deletions cut 4 bases from V and 0 bases from J, with 19 bases between. The CDR3 loop spans 18 amino acids. The CDR3 DNA follows: TGTGCCAGTAGTAGTTGGGGTGGGGGGGCGAGCTCCTACAATGAGCAGTTCTTC. Residues: CASSSWGGGASSYNEQFF.

The gene calls are TRBV7-2 and TRBJ2-7; TRBD2 agrees at 7 bases. The ends lost 3 bases at V and 0 bases at J; junction bases unmatched: 5. Germline lookup yields CDR1 SGHTA and CDR2 FQGNSA. The length of the CDR3 is 15 residues. CDR3 DNA sequence: TGTGCCAGCAGCTTTGGGCCGGGAGGCTCCTACGAGCAGTACTTC. As protein: CASSFGPGGSYEQYF.

This clonotype was counted between two and nine times. The V and J genes are TRBV12-3 or TRBV12-4 and TRBJ2-7; D is uncertain. The V gene lost 0 bases and the J gene lost 9 bases, with 9 bases spanning the gap. The length of the CDR3 is 12 residues. CDR3 bases: TGTGCCAGCAGTTTAGCGCTAACTCCGCAGTACTTC. It translates to CASSLALTPQYF.

This chain uses TRBV6-8 with TRBJ2-3; D is unresolved. V was clipped by 0 bases and J by 2 bases, with 9 bases between them. CDR1 and CDR2 from the germline V gene are MNHGY and SAAAGT. The CDR3 spans 15 residues. The CDR3 DNA reads as TGTGCCAGCAGTTACTCGGCGTTACACACAGATACGCAGTATTTT. As protein: CASSYSALHTDTQYF.

This clonotype has just a few counts. This chain links TRBV6-1 with TRBJ2-5, with D possibly matching TRBD1 (6 bases). CDR3 size: 14 residues. Germline V gene lookup returns CDR1 MNHNS and CDR2 SASEGT. The V end lost 5 bases, the J end lost 5 bases, and 15 bases lay between the germline ends. For the CDR3, the DNA is TGTGCCAGCAGTCAGGACAGTAATGTGGAGACCCAGTACTTC. The encoded protein is CASSQDSNVETQYF.

The gene calls are TRBV19 and TRBJ2-2; a possible D gene is TRBD1 (6 bases). The CDR3 sequence is 13 residues long. CDR1 is LNHDA, CDR2 SQIVND, per germline (reference sequence). The V end lost 4 bases, the J end lost 7 bases, and 10 bases lay between the germline ends. CDR3 sequence: CASSRSGHGELFF. CDR3 sequence (DNA): TGTGCCAGTAGTAGGTCGGGACACGGGGAGCTGTTTTTT.

This clonotype showed up just a few times. J is TRBJ2-5 and V is TRBV7-9; the D gene is possibly TRBD1 (5 bases). The CDR3 covers 13 residues. The V end lost 6 bases, the J end lost 4 bases, and 12 bases lay between the germline ends. Germline assignment: CDR1 SEHNR and CDR2 FQNEAQ (reference sequence). The CDR3 region is CASRGQGGETQYF. The CDR3 DNA is TGTGCCAGCAGAGGCCAGGGCGGAGAGACCCAGTACTTC.

There are a few counts of this clonotype. CDR3 sequence reads: CASSKRTGGLTGELFF. The CDR3 DNA reads as TGTGCCAGCAGCAAACGGACAGGGGGGCTCACCGGGGAGCTGTTTTTT. V is TRBV7-6 and J is TRBJ2-2; 10 nucleotides match TRBD1. The CDR3 is 16 amino acids. Germline loops: CDR1 SGHVS, CDR2 FNYEAQ. Trimming took 5 bases from V and 4 from J; bases not matched to a gene: 7.

V is TRBV7-2 and J is TRBJ2-5; 7 bases are shared with TRBD1. Trimming cost V 5 bases and J 4 bases; bases outside gene matches: 7. The CDR3 runs 14 residues. CDR1 is SGHTA and CDR2 is FQGNSA in the germline V gene. The DNA for the CDR3 is TGTGCCAGCAGCAGCCGACAGGGCGGAGAGACCCAGTACTTC. Translation gives CASSSRQGGETQYF.

The chain combines TRBV23-1 with TRBJ2-4, with D unresolved. TRBV23-1 is labeled an ORF, and its function is uncertain. Trimming stripped 6 bases from V and 2 bases from J, with 11 bases between. The CDR3 contains 14 residues. The CDR3 sequence is CASSLGITKNIQYF. The CDR3 DNA is TGCGCCAGCAGCTTAGGAATAACCAAAAACATTCAGTACTTC.

The chain couples TRBV2 to TRBJ2-1, with 8 bases aligning to TRBD2. Germline-derived CDR1 and CDR2 are SNHLY and FYNNEI. The CDR3 is 15 residues long. Trimming removed 6 bases from V and 6 bases from J; junction bases left unmatched: 10. CDR3 DNA sequence: TGTGCCAGCAGCGTCAGCGGGGGAGTGGGCAATGAGCAGTTCTTC. Protein: CASSVSGGVGNEQFF.

This chain joins TRBV7-4 and TRBJ1-3; unclear D gene. CDR1 SGHVT and CDR2 SQSDAQ come from the germline V gene. The CDR3 covers 14 residues. Deletions cut 6 bases from V and 0 bases from J, with 9 bases between. Here the CDR3 DNA reads TGTGCCAGCAGTTTACAGAGCTCTGGAAACACCATATATTTT. This translates into CASSLQSSGNTIYF. The full variable domain, its missing parts supplied by reference TRBV7-4 and TRBJ1-3, is GAGVSQSPRYKVAKRGRDVALRCDSISGHVTLYWYRQTLGQGSEVLTYSQSDAQRDKSGRPSGRFSAERPERSVSTLKIQRTEQGDSAVYLCASSLQSSGNTIYFGEGSWLTVV.

The chain links TRBV10-3 to TRBJ2-1; maybe TRBD1 (5 bases). The germline V and J ends were trimmed by 10 bases and 7 bases, with 20 bases remaining between them. The CDR3 runs 14 residues. Germline CDR1 and CDR2: ENHRY and SYGVKD. The CDR3 here is CATQSGPARNEQFF. As DNA, the CDR3 is TGTGCCACCCAGTCAGGGCCCGCTAGGAATGAGCAGTTCTTC.

V usage is TRBV5-6 and J usage is TRBJ2-3; D is uncertain. Germline loops: CDR1 SGHDT, CDR2 YYEEEE. V shed 0 bases and J shed 6 bases, with 11 bases lying between them. This CDR3 region has 14 residues. The CDR3 DNA is TGTGCCAGCAGCTTGGCCCGAGTGAAGGATACGCAGTATTTT. As protein: CASSLARVKDTQYF.

V and J are TRBV7-8 and TRBJ2-7; tentative D call: TRBD1 (6 bases). Per the germline V gene, CDR1 is SGHVS and CDR2 is FQNEAQ. The V gene lost 0 bases and the J gene lost 6 bases, with 18 bases spanning the gap. The CDR3 contains 16 residues. DNA for the CDR3: TGTGCCAGCAGCTTAGCCCTGGCAGGGGTGAATGTCGAGCAGTACTTC. This gives the protein CASSLALAGVNVEQYF.

This clonotype was seen a few times. The rearrangement joins TRBV6-6 to TRBJ2-7, with D possibly being TRBD1 or TRBD2 (5 bases each). Trimming pared 0 bases from V and 2 bases from J, leaving 14 bases between. The CDR3 is 16 residues long. Germline CDR1 and CDR2: MNHNY and SVGAGI (reference sequence). The CDR3 DNA reads TGTGCCAGCAGTTACTCGATCGGGACGGGTACCTACGAGCAGTACTTC. Translated, it gives CASSYSIGTGTYEQYF.

This clonotype has a handful of counts. The chain joins TRBV12-3 or TRBV12-4 to TRBJ2-2, with D uncertain. The CDR3 runs 11 residues. V lost 5 bases to trimming and J lost 8 bases, with 6 bases between them. The CDR3 sequence is CASSPLGELFF. DNA of the CDR3: TGTGCCAGCAGTCCCCTAGGGGAGCTGTTTTTT.

The V and J genes are TRBV7-1 and TRBJ1-2; D gene ambiguous. TRBV7-1 is identified as an open reading frame with a role that is uncertain. The V gene lost 5 bases and the J gene lost 8 bases, with 9 bases spanning the gap. The CDR3 has 11 residues. This CDR3 is CASSPGRGYTF. The DNA for the CDR3 is TGTGCCAGCAGCCCCGGACGCGGCTACACCTTC.

The sample holds many counts of this clonotype. The rearrangement uses TRBV7-2 and TRBJ2-7, with D perhaps matching TRBD1 or TRBD2 (6 bases each). V was pared by 0 bases and J by 0 bases, with 12 bases between. The CDR3 sequence is 16 residues long. CDR1 and CDR2 (germline): SGHTA, FQGNSA. CDR3 sequence (DNA): TGTGCCAGCAGCTTAGCGGGGGGCGGTAGCTCCTACGAGCAGTACTTC. As protein: CASSLAGGGSSYEQYF. Together with reference TRBV7-2 and TRBJ2-7, the CDR3 gives the full variable domain: GAGVSQSPSNKVTEKGKDVELRCDPISGHTALYWYRQSLGQGLEFLIYFQGNSAPDKSGLPSDRFSAERTGGSVSTLTIQRTQQEDSAVYLCASSLAGGGSSYEQYFGPGTRLTVT.

This chain joins TRBV6-2 or TRBV6-3 and TRBJ2-1; 7 nucleotides line up with TRBD2. From germline, CDR1 is MNHEY and CDR2 SVGEGT. The trim removed 5 bases at V and 8 bases at J, leaving 15 bases unmatched. The CDR3 spans 16 residues. The CDR3 protein is CASSNPGTTLTYEQFF. CDR3 coding DNA: TGTGCCAGCAGTAACCCCGGGACTACCCTAACATATGAGCAGTTCTTC.

This clonotype was seen repeatedly, ten times or more. The chain joins TRBV7-2 to TRBJ1-1; no reliable D call. Trimming stripped 0 bases from V and 0 bases from J, with 5 bases between. Per the germline V gene, CDR1 is SGHTA and CDR2 is FQGNSA. The CDR3 is 14 amino acids. The CDR3, as DNA: TGTGCCAGCAGCTTAGCAGCGATGAACACTGAAGCTTTCTTT. Translating it yields CASSLAAMNTEAFF.

V usage is TRBV7-8 and J usage is TRBJ2-6; D possibly corresponds to TRBD1 (5 bases). V lost 5 bases and J 0 bases, leaving 20 bases between the germline ends. Germline CDR1 is SGHVS and CDR2 is FQNEAQ. The length of the CDR3 is 19 residues. This CDR3 reads CASSPLPGRAPSGANVLTF. CDR3 nucleotides: TGTGCCAGCAGCCCCCTCCCGGGCAGGGCCCCCTCTGGGGCCAACGTCCTGACTTTC.

The V gene is TRBV4-3, the J gene TRBJ2-3; D uncertain. CDR3 length: 13 amino acids. CDR1 is LGHNA and CDR2 is YSLEER in the germline V gene. Trimming cost V 5 bases and J 3 bases, with 9 bases left between them. CDR3 DNA sequence: TGCGCCAGCAGCGAGGTTATGACAGATACGCAGTATTTT. The encoded protein is CASSEVMTDTQYF.

This clonotype was detected a few times. The chain carries TRBV7-8 and TRBJ2-7; D might be TRBD1 (6 bases). V lost 1 base and J lost 5, with 12 bases in between. Looked up from germline, CDR1 is SGHVS and CDR2 is FQNEAQ. This CDR3 region has 14 residues. For the CDR3, the DNA is TGTGCCAGCAGCTTAGTACAGGGAAGTGACGAGCAGTACTTC. Translating gives CASSLVQGSDEQYF.